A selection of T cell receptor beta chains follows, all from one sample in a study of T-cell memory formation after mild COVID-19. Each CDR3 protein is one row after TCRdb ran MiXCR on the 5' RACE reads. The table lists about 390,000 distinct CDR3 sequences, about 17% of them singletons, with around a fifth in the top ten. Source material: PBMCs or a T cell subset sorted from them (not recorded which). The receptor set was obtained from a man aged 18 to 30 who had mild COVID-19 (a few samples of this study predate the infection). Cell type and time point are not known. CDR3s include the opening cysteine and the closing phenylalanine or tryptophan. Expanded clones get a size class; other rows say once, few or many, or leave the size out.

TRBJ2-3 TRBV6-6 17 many CASSYRDRPFSTDTQYF
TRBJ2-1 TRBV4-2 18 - CASSQELLSEGRGHEQFF
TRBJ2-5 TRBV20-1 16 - CSARDSGQGIRETQYF
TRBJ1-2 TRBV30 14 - CAWSVRGTGDGYTF
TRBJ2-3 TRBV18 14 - CASSPIAGTDTQYF
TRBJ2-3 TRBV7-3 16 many CASSRVGQGEPDTQYF
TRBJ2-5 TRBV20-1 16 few CSAPGQIFSSQETQYF
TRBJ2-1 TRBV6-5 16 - CASSPSLAGAYNEQFF
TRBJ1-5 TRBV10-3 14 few CAISESRWIQPQHF
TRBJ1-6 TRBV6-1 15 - CASSEDMGLRSPLHF
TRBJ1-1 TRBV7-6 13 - CASSTVGHTEAFF
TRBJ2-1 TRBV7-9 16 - CASSLVSASSYNEQFF
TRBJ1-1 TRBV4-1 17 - CASSQASGWGMGTEAFF
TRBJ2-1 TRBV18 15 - CASSNGLASYNEQFF
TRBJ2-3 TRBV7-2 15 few CASSPDRSRTDTQYF
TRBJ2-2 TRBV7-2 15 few CASSPDRGSTGELFF
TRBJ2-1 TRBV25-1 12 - CARRSSYNEQFF
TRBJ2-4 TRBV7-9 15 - CASSLETGTKNIQYF
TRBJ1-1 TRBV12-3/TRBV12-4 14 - CASSLPGGGTEAFF
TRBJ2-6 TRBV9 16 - CASSVGPGSGANVLTF
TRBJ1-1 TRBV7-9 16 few CASSLGGGFMNTEAFF
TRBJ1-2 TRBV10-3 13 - CAISESRNYGYTF
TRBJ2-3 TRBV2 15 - CASTPSGGEFPTQYF
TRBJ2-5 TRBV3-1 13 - CASSQSTETPQYF
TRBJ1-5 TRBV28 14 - CASSPGGVNQPQHF
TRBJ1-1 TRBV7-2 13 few CASSLVRDSEAFF
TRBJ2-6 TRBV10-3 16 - CAISDSGGAGANVLTF
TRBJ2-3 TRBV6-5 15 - CASSYNRVGTDTQYF
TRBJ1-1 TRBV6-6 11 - CASGPLGGAFF
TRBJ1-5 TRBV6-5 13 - CANCGGRNQPQHF
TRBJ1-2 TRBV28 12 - CATNIGNYGYTF
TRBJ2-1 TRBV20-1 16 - CSASGLAGGRGNEQFF
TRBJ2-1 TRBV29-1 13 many CSVETGGYNEQFF
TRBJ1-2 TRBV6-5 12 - CASRSRGIQFNF
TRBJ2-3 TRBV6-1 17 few CASSTNGLADRTDTQYF
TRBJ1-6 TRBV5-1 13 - CASSLGQGSPLHF
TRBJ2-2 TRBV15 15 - CATSRVGENTGELFF
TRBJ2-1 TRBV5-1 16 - CASSPGLAGGRPEQFF
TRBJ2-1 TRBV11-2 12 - CASTYSSNEQFF
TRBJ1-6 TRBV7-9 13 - CASSGTENSPLHF
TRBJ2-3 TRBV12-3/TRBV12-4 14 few CASSFSLGTDTQYF
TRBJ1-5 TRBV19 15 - CATSYRGSGNQPQHF
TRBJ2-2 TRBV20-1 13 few CSAVGGNTGELFF
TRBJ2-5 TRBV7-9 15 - CASSLGWGGQETQYF
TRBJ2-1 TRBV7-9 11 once CAHEGALEQFF
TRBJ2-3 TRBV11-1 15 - CASSLAASDTDTQYF
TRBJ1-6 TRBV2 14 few CASSEALFSSPLHF
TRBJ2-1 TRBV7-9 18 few CASSEAGWPYPFRDEQFF
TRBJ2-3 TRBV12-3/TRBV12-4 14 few CASRRVTSTDTQYF